The 6 T cell receptor beta chains given below trace back to one sample, sequenced in a study of regulatory T cells in long-lasting Graves disease. Construction of TCR beta libraries relied on iRepertoire HTBI primers and on Arm-PCR targeting CDR3 regions. Via MiXCR, TCRdb re-called the multiplex PCR reads, giving one row per CDR3 protein. The sample lists 400,000 to 500,000 distinct CDR3 sequences, approximately 15% occurring once. This sample's time point: newly diagnosed GD, antithyroid drugs for less than 3 months. PBMC RNA served as the TCR library source. The data also belong to a second study, concerning T cells in Graves' hyperthyroidism and ophthalmopathy.

Source: peripheral blood mononuclear cells (PBMCs), taken at new diagnosis, from a patient treated with antithyroid drugs. These receptors were collected from a woman aged 45 to 65 with Graves disease.

The chain uses TRBV20-1 and TRBJ2-7; TRBD2 might be the D (5 bases). CDR3 length equals 19 residues. CDR1 is DFQATT, CDR2 SNEGSKA, per germline (reference sequence). V was shortened by 1 base and J by 1 base, with 26 bases between the two germline ends. DNA of the CDR3: TGCAGTGCTAGAGGTCCTCGATCGGTTAAGACTATTTGGTCCTACGAGCAGTACTTC. Protein product: CSARGPRSVKTIWSYEQYF.

Many counts were recorded for this clonotype. This rearrangement joins TRBV10-2 to TRBJ1-5; TRBD1 agrees at 10 bases. Trimming at V came to 4 bases and at J to 7 bases, leaving 1 base not matched to a gene. The length of the CDR3 is 13 residues. Per germline, CDR1 WSHSY and CDR2 SAAADI. DNA for the CDR3: TGCGCCAGCAGTGGGACAGGGGGACAGCCCCAGCATTTT. Translated, it gives CASSGTGGQPQHF.

This clonotype was recorded many times. V is TRBV20-1 and J is TRBJ1-6; no clear D gene. The V and J ends lost 5 bases and 7 bases respectively, with 9 bases between them. The CDR3 consists of 12 residues. CDR1 is DFQATT, CDR2 SNEGSKA, per germline (reference sequence). This CDR3 reads CSAPLGNSPLHF. CDR3 coding DNA: TGCAGTGCTCCTCTGGGGAATTCACCCCTCCACTTT.

This clonotype was recorded many times. The chain combines TRBV28 with TRBJ2-7; 8 bases match TRBD1. The J segment lost 5 bases and the V segment lost 5 bases, leaving 8 bases of the junction unmatched. Per germline, CDR1 MDHEN and CDR2 SYDVKM. CDR3 size: 14 residues. This CDR3 reads CASSGWTGWDEQYF. The CDR3 coding sequence is TGTGCCAGCAGTGGTTGGACAGGGTGGGACGAGCAGTACTTC.

In the case of this clonotype: A far larger clone is only one base removed, so a read error is likely. The chain carries TRBV6-2 or TRBV6-3 and TRBJ2-3, with 8 bases identical to TRBD2. With the DNA end fitting TRBJ2-1 better, the J assignment may be wrong. The CDR3 has 16 residues. Germline-derived CDR1 and CDR2 are MNHEY and SVGEGT. The CDR3 is CASSEEASGFYSEQFF. The CDR3 DNA reads as TGTGCCAGCAGTGAAGAGGCTAGCGGGTTTTACAGTGAGCAGTTCTTC.

The sample holds many counts of this clonotype. The chain uses TRBV28 and TRBJ2-2; 10 nucleotides line up with TRBD2. Trimming at V came to 6 bases and at J to 4 bases, leaving 5 bases not matched to a gene. Looked up from germline, CDR1 is MDHEN and CDR2 is SYDVKM. This CDR3 comprises 15 residues. CDR3 amino acids: CASRDSGRGTGELFF. The CDR3 DNA sequence: TGTGCCAGCAGAGACAGCGGGAGGGGCACCGGGGAGCTGTTTTTT.